This T cell receptor beta chain was documented in a study of blood T cell repertoires in COVID-19. At the level of the study: Samples of COVID-19 (acute and convalescent) were obtained from the United States, Italy and Spain. PBMCs, B-cell-depleted T cells, or T cells were the source of the cDNA or gDNA that made up the material.

Authors' methods: Amplifying reference gene primers gave estimates of nucleated cell counts. Assay used: immunoSEQ multiplex PCR; TCRdb lists only in-frame clones, some missing. V, J and clone size reflect that table, while D and trimming were determined from the DNA. The sample has roughly 150,000 clones, roughly 90% seen once. From germline, CDR1 is SNHLY and CDR2 FYNNEI. This CDR3 is built from 13 residues. The V end was cut by 4 bases, the J end by 4 bases, with 10 bases between. J is TRBJ1-2 and V is TRBV2, with D tentatively TRBD1 (6 bases). The sequence was obtained from a man in his sixties with acute or convalescent COVID-19. Sequences were obtained from peripheral blood. CDR3 loop: CASSVGRGYGYTF. CDR3 DNA: TGTGCCAGCAGTGTGGGCAGGGGCTATGGCTACACCTTC. The variable domain in full, with the rest retrieved from reference TRBV2 and TRBJ1-2, is EPEVTQTPSHQVTQMGQEVILRCVPISNHLYFYWYRQILGQKVEFLVSFYNNEISEKSEIFDDQFSVERPDGSNFTLKIRSTKLEDSAMYFCASSVGRGYGYTFGSGTRLTVV.